Each of the 10 T cell receptor beta chains below was sequenced from the same sample in a study of blood T cell repertoires in COVID-19. The assay was immunoSEQ multiplex PCR, and TCRdb's table has in-frame clones only and misses some. This table holds approximately 280,000 clones, roughly nine tenths found once. Material for sequencing was peripheral blood. These receptor sequences come from a man between 45 and 60 years old with acute or convalescent COVID-19.

There are many counts of this clone. This rearrangement joins TRBV19 to TRBJ1-5; 8 bases align to TRBD1. Per the germline V gene, CDR1 is LNHDA and CDR2 is SQIVND (reference sequence). The CDR3 runs 16 residues. The trim removed 1 base at V and 0 bases at J, leaving 2 bases unmatched. The CDR3: CASSIGTGYSNQPQHF. The DNA of the CDR3 is TGTGCCAGTAGTATAGGGACAGGGTATAGCAATCAGCCCCAGCATTTT.

This clone has only a few counts. The rearrangement links TRBV30 to TRBJ1-4, with 10 positions matching TRBD1. Per germline, CDR1 GTSNPN and CDR2 SVGIG (reference sequence). V trimming: 0 bases; J trimming: 7 bases; junction bases outside the gene matches: 20. CDR3 length: 20 amino acids. The CDR3 protein is CAWSVIGSWDRGNISEKLFF. CDR3 DNA sequence: TGTGCCTGGAGTGTAATTGGATCTTGGGACAGGGGTAATATATCTGAAAAACTGTTTTTT.

The V gene is TRBV5-1, the J gene TRBJ2-1, with 8 positions matching TRBD1. The CDR3 is made up of 18 amino acids. Germline trimming cut 3 bases from V and 5 bases from J; bases unmatched to any gene: 16. The V gene's germline CDR1 is SGHRS and CDR2 YFSETQ. CDR3 amino acids: CASSSKGGTGGFNNEQFF. DNA for the CDR3: TGCGCCAGCAGCTCAAAGGGCGGGACAGGTGGGTTTAACAATGAGCAGTTCTTC.

This rearrangement joins TRBV7-9 to TRBJ1-6; TRBD1 might be the D (6 bases). V gave up 3 bases and J gave up 5 bases, with 11 bases separating them. This CDR3 contains 15 residues. Germline CDR1 is SEHNR and CDR2 is FQNEAQ (reference sequence). Here the CDR3 DNA reads TGTGCCAGCAGCTTGGGGGGGCTCGATAATTCACCCCTCCACTTT. Protein product: CASSLGGLDNSPLHF.

The chain employs TRBV9 and TRBJ2-2; a possible D gene is TRBD2 (5 bases). V was cut by 0 bases and J by 8 bases, with 11 bases left in between. The V gene's germline CDR1 is SGDLS and CDR2 YYNGEE. The CDR3 is 14 amino acids. The CDR3 sequence is CASSVVASHGELFF. The CDR3 DNA sequence: TGTGCCAGCAGCGTAGTGGCTAGCCATGGGGAGCTGTTTTTT.

The chain has TRBV5-1 and TRBJ1-2; no firm D call. The CDR3 contains 15 residues. The ends were cut back, 5 bases at V and 2 bases at J, with 16 bases in the middle. Per the germline V gene, CDR1 is SGHRS and CDR2 is YFSETQ. The CDR3 nucleotides read TGCGCCAGCAGTGCCGACTGGTATGACAACTATGGCTACACCTTC. Translating gives CASSADWYDNYGYTF. The variable domain in full, completed from reference TRBV5-1 and TRBJ1-2, reads KAGVTQTPRYLIKTRGQQVTLSCSPISGHRSVSWYQQTPGQGLQFLFEYFSETQRNKGNFPGRFSGRQFSNSRSEMNVSTLELGDSALYLCASSADWYDNYGYTFGSGTRLTVV.

The chain combines TRBV27 with TRBJ2-3; D may be TRBD2 (7 bases). There are 15 residues in the CDR3. The germline CDR1 and CDR2 sequences are MNHEY and SMNVEV (reference sequence). V shed 2 bases and J shed 5 bases, with 14 bases lying between them. CDR3 sequence reads: CASSLGGGPVDTQYF. For the CDR3, the DNA is TGTGCCAGCAGTTTAGGGGGGGGGCCAGTAGATACGCAGTATTTT.

The genes are TRBV18 and TRBJ2-3; TRBD1 aligns across 10 bases. Germline CDR1 reads KGHSH; CDR2 reads LQKENI. The junction had 5 bases not matched to a gene; V was cut back by 3 bases and J by 5 bases. CDR3 size: 15 residues. The chain's CDR3 is CASSPGQGSRDTQYF. CDR3 sequence (DNA): TGTGCCAGCTCACCGGGACAGGGGTCTAGAGATACGCAGTATTTT.

The chain carries TRBV19 and TRBJ1-4; D is unclear. Deletions cut 8 bases from V and 10 bases from J, with 8 bases between. Germline values: CDR1 LNHDA, CDR2 SQIVND (reference sequence). The CDR3 sequence is 10 residues long. This CDR3 reads CASREGKLFF. The CDR3 nucleotides are TGTGCCAGTCGTGAGGGAAAACTGTTTTTT.

In its sample, this clone was seen once. The chain is built from TRBV4-1 and TRBJ1-6; 8 nucleotides agree with TRBD1. This CDR3 comprises 17 residues. V shed 0 bases and J 0 bases; nucleotides not matched to a gene: 1. CDR1 MGHRA and CDR2 YSYEKL come from the germline V gene. CDR3 region: CASSQDRGPSYNSPLHF. CDR3 bases: TGCGCCAGCAGCCAAGACAGGGGGCCCTCCTATAATTCACCCCTCCACTTT.